Listed below are T cell receptor beta chains from one sample, sequenced in a study of T-cell memory formation after mild COVID-19. TCRdb called the 5' RACE reads again in MiXCR, with one record for every CDR3 protein. The repertoire holds more than 400,000 distinct CDR3 sequences, 15% to 20% seen once, with 12% in the top ten. Specimen: PBMCs or a T cell subset sorted from them (not recorded which). The receptors here all came from an adult woman who had mild COVID-19 (a few samples of this study predate the infection). Cell type and time point are not known. CDR3s include the opening cysteine and the closing phenylalanine or tryptophan. D genes are given only for firm matches. The size field is filled for only some rows; it gives once, few, many or a size class.

V	size	J	D	CDR3	DNA
TRBV20-1	NA	TRBJ2-7	TRBD2	CSASGGGRALYEQYF	TGCAGTGCTAGTGGCGGCGGGAGGGCACTTTACGAGCAGTACTTC
TRBV24-1	many	TRBJ2-2	NA	CATSDPGRGNTGELFF	TGTGCCACCAGTGACCCCGGGCGGGGGAACACCGGGGAGCTGTTTTTT
TRBV19	few	TRBJ1-1	TRBD1	CASSDRGGSEAFF	TGTGCCAGTAGTGACAGGGGAGGCTCTGAAGCTTTCTTT
TRBV29-1	NA	TRBJ2-5	NA	CSAERGAGETQYF	TGCAGCGCTGAAAGGGGGGCTGGAGAGACCCAGTACTTC
TRBV15	NA	TRBJ1-5	NA	CATSRLQGRIDGNQPQHF	TGTGCCACCAGCAGATTACAGGGTAGGATCGACGGCAATCAGCCCCAGCATTTT
TRBV6-6	NA	TRBJ2-3	TRBD1	CASSSNNDRGRTDTQYF	TGTGCCAGCAGTTCCAATAACGACAGGGGGCGAACAGATACGCAGTATTTT
TRBV6-6	NA	TRBJ1-2	NA	CACMGGSYGYTF	TGTGCCTGCATGGGTGGCAGCTATGGCTACACCTTC
TRBV12-3/TRBV12-4	NA	TRBJ1-1	NA	CASSLHGFEAFF	TGTGCCAGCAGTTTACACGGGTTTGAAGCTTTCTTT
TRBV19	few	TRBJ2-7	NA	CASSIDAPGGQAYEQYF	TGTGCCAGTAGTATAGATGCCCCAGGTGGGCAAGCCTACGAGCAGTACTTC
TRBV19	NA	TRBJ2-1	NA	CASSIRFGDEQFF	TGTGCCAGTAGTATTAGGTTTGGGGATGAGCAGTTCTTC
TRBV7-2	many	TRBJ1-2	TRBD1	CASSLAPPGQGFGGYTF	TGTGCCAGCAGCTTAGCCCCTCCGGGACAGGGATTCGGTGGCTACACCTTC
TRBV25-1	NA	TRBJ1-4	NA	CASSEGQGGDEKLFF	TGTGCCAGCAGTGAAGGGCAGGGTGGTGATGAAAAACTGTTTTTT
TRBV3-1	few	TRBJ2-7	NA	CASSRSGASYEQYF	TGTGCCAGCAGCAGGTCGGGGGCTAGCTACGAGCAGTACTTC
TRBV9	few	TRBJ1-1	NA	CASSGDSTEAFF	TGTGCCAGCAGTGGCGACAGCACTGAAGCTTTCTTT
TRBV7-3	NA	TRBJ1-1	TRBD1	CASSLSGGGQSFF	TGTGCCAGCAGCTTATCAGGGGGCGGGCAATCTTTCTTT
TRBV9	NA	TRBJ2-7	TRBD2	CASSGSGDSYEQYF	TGTGCCAGCAGCGGTAGCGGGGACTCCTACGAGCAGTACTTC
TRBV5-5	NA	TRBJ1-1	NA	CASSPRVLNTEAFF	TGTGCCAGCAGCCCGAGGGTACTGAACACTGAAGCTTTCTTT
TRBV20-1	few	TRBJ2-1	TRBD2	CSARDRPAGLPYNEQFF	TGCAGTGCTAGAGATCGGCCAGCGGGGCTCCCCTACAATGAGCAGTTCTTC
TRBV12-3/TRBV12-4	few	TRBJ1-1	NA	CASSPVGGTQNTEAFF	TGTGCCAGCAGCCCAGTGGGCGGAACCCAGAACACTGAAGCTTTCTTT
TRBV7-8	NA	TRBJ1-1	NA	CASSLGGQRTEAFF	TGTGCCAGCAGCTTAGGGGGACAACGGACTGAAGCTTTCTTT
TRBV7-9	NA	TRBJ1-6	TRBD1	CASSPSPGQPNNSPLHF	TGTGCCAGCAGCCCGAGCCCGGGACAGCCTAATAATTCACCCCTCCACTTT
TRBV20-1	few	TRBJ1-1	TRBD1	CSARDQVGQGSYNTEAFF	TGCAGTGCTAGAGATCAAGTGGGACAGGGCTCGTACAACACTGAAGCTTTCTTT
TRBV7-2	NA	TRBJ1-1	NA	CASKLGPDSTEAFF	TGTGCCAGCAAACTAGGTCCGGACAGCACTGAAGCTTTCTTT
TRBV5-1	NA	TRBJ2-2	NA	CASSPASFGELFF	TGCGCCAGCAGCCCGGCCAGCTTCGGGGAGCTGTTTTTT
TRBV6-2/TRBV6-3	many	TRBJ2-2	NA	CASSLLAGGQTRAGELFF	TGTGCCAGCAGCCTATTAGCAGGGGGTCAGACTAGAGCTGGGGAGCTGTTTTTT
TRBV7-2	NA	TRBJ2-1	TRBD2	CASSLGGGLAGIPLNEQFF	TGTGCCAGCAGCTTAGGAGGCGGACTAGCGGGGATTCCCCTCAATGAGCAGTTCTTC
TRBV5-1	NA	TRBJ2-1	TRBD2	CASSSSSGGSGNEQFF	TGCGCCAGCAGTTCTTCTAGCGGGGGAAGTGGGAATGAGCAGTTCTTC
TRBV7-9	many	TRBJ2-7	NA	CASSLGDFSYEQYF	TGTGCCAGCAGCTTAGGGGACTTCTCCTACGAGCAGTACTTC
TRBV20-1	many	TRBJ2-1	NA	CSARGLGSPNEQFF	TGCAGTGCTAGGGGGCTTGGATCCCCCAATGAGCAGTTCTTC
TRBV30	few	TRBJ1-5	NA	CAWSGGRGEDSNQPQHF	TGTGCCTGGAGTGGGGGCAGGGGTGAGGATAGCAATCAGCCCCAGCATTTT
TRBV7-2	few	TRBJ1-1	NA	CASSLANMNTEAFF	TGTGCCAGCAGCTTAGCGAACATGAACACTGAAGCTTTCTTT
TRBV5-1	NA	TRBJ1-6	NA	CASSWAGLNSPLHF	TGCGCCAGCAGCTGGGCAGGGCTCAATTCACCCCTCCACTTT
TRBV12-3/TRBV12-4	NA	TRBJ1-6	NA	CASRGTENSPLHF	TGTGCCAGCAGAGGGACGGAAAATTCACCCCTCCACTTT
TRBV27	NA	TRBJ1-1	TRBD1	CASSLPPTGSGTEAFF	TGTGCCAGCAGTTTACCTCCGACAGGGTCGGGCACTGAAGCTTTCTTT
TRBV6-5	few	TRBJ2-7	NA	CASSYRPANEQYF	TGTGCCAGCAGTTACAGACCTGCCAACGAGCAGTACTTC
TRBV11-2	few	TRBJ2-1	NA	CASSLDISVYYNEQFF	TGTGCCAGCAGCTTAGACATATCCGTCTACTACAATGAGCAGTTCTTC
TRBV5-1	few	TRBJ2-3	TRBD2	CASSLGLAQTDTQYF	TGCGCCAGCAGCCTAGGACTAGCTCAGACAGATACGCAGTATTTT
TRBV7-9	few	TRBJ2-2	TRBD1	CASSAAPGQDRTGELFF	TGTGCCAGCAGCGCTGCACCTGGACAGGATCGGACCGGGGAGCTGTTTTTT
TRBV20-1	NA	TRBJ2-1	NA	CSASLWDTSYNEQFF	TGCAGTGCTAGTTTGTGGGACACTTCCTACAATGAGCAGTTCTTC
TRBV9	NA	TRBJ2-3	NA	CASSVAWESTDTQYF	TGTGCCAGCAGCGTAGCCTGGGAAAGCACAGATACGCAGTATTTT